Listed here are 14 T cell receptor beta chains from one sample, sequenced in a study of Ad26.COV2.S vaccination and SARS-CoV-2 variants (dated by TCRdb to the early 2020s). Libraries were made using the immunoSEQ multiplex PCR assay. TCRdb took over this immuneACCESS table, retaining in-frame rearrangements with V and J assigned. Such tables are incomplete; in checked studies, under half of the missing clones stem from an unresolved V gene, and the remainder is unexplained. In all, the sample holds about 350,000 clones, and about 85% of those were seen once. The ten largest make up around 3% of the sample. The treatment or condition label of this sample denotes: 15 to 20 received Ad26.COV2.S at low or high dose, single or two shots; about 5 received placebo; per-sample allocation not given. Repertoires of vaccine and placebo recipients were sequenced from samples taken on day 63 after the first injection.

The sequences come from peripheral blood, collected in a trial of Ad26.COV2.S vaccine versus placebo. The receptors were sampled from a person between 18 and 65 years old who received the Ad26.COV2.S COVID-19 vaccine or a placebo.

The rearrangement links TRBV11-2 to TRBJ2-3; D uncertain. Looked up from germline, CDR1 is SGHAT and CDR2 is FQNNGV. V was trimmed by 5 bases and J by 0 bases, leaving 12 bases between them. CDR3 length equals 15 residues. The CDR3 DNA is TGTGCCAGCAGCGGCGCGGCCTCTAGCACAGATACGCAGTATTTT. This encodes CASSGAASSTDTQYF.

This sequence joins TRBV3-1 (or the pseudogene TRBV3-2) and TRBJ2-1; a weak D match, TRBD1 (5 bases). CDR1 and CDR2 (germline): LGHDT, YNNKEL (reference sequence). The CDR3 is made up of 14 amino acids. Between the trimmed V and J ends, which lost 0 bases and 7 bases, there was a span of 10 bases. The CDR3 loop is CASSQEGPENEQFF. The CDR3 bases are TGTGCCAGCAGCCAAGAGGGGCCCGAAAATGAGCAGTTCTTC.

The chain recombines TRBV7-2 with TRBJ2-2, with D possibly matching TRBD1 (6 bases). This CDR3 has 14 residues. The V gene lost 2 bases and the J gene lost 7 bases, with 11 bases spanning the gap. Germline V lookup: CDR1 SGHTA, CDR2 FQGNSA. The CDR3 here is CASSLWGRSGELFF. The CDR3 DNA reads as TGTGCCAGCAGCTTATGGGGGCGGAGCGGGGAGCTGTTTTTT.

A single count supports this clone. The rearrangement joins TRBV6-4 to TRBJ1-4, with a weak D call TRBD1 (5 bases). V lost 4 bases to trimming and J lost 11 bases, with 11 bases between them. The CDR3 has 12 amino acids. Germline CDR1 is MRHNA and CDR2 is SNTAGT. The CDR3 loop reads CASSVAGCKLFF. CDR3 nucleotide sequence: TGTGCCAGCAGTGTGGCAGGGTGTAAACTGTTTTTT.

The V call is TRBV5-1, the J call TRBJ2-3; D gene ambiguous. The V gene's germline CDR1 is SGHRS and CDR2 YFSETQ. The CDR3 has 13 residues. V gave up 4 bases and J gave up 2 bases, with 8 bases separating them. The CDR3 reads CASSGMATDTQYF. DNA of the CDR3: TGCGCCAGCAGCGGGATGGCCACAGATACGCAGTATTTT.

This clone was picked up one time. This chain joins TRBV27 and TRBJ2-7; D is possibly TRBD1 or TRBD2 (5 bases each). Germline-derived CDR1 and CDR2 are MNHEY and SMNVEV (reference sequence). The length of the CDR3 is 16 residues. Trimming took 6 bases from V and 3 from J, leaving 21 bases between them. The CDR3 protein is CASRPSRWDAYYEQYF. The CDR3 coding sequence is TGTGCCAGCAGACCATCCCGGTGGGACGCTTACTACGAGCAGTACTTC.

The V and J genes are TRBV10-3 and TRBJ2-7; 7 positions agree with TRBD2. The CDR3 length is 14 residues. Germline V CDR1 and CDR2: ENHRY, SYGVKD. V lost 4 bases and J lost 3; bases outside the gene matches: 6. Here the CDR3 DNA reads TGTGCCATCAGTGTAACGACTAGCCTCTACGAGCAGTACTTC. Translation: CAISVTTSLYEQYF.

The chain combines TRBV10-1 with TRBJ1-1; possible D gene TRBD1, 6 bases. V lost 5 bases, J lost 1 base, and 8 bases lay in between. Germline CDR1 and CDR2: WNHNN and SYGVQD (reference sequence). The CDR3 loop spans 13 amino acids. The CDR3 DNA sequence: TGCGCCAGCAGTTTACAGGGGAACACTGAAGCTTTCTTT. Its protein product is CASSLQGNTEAFF.

The chain has TRBV9 and TRBJ1-2; maybe TRBD1 (6 bases). The CDR3 has 14 residues. V lost 3 bases and J 4 bases, leaving 13 bases between the germline ends. The germline CDR1 and CDR2 sequences are SGDLS and YYNGEE. CDR3 sequence: CASSAGRQVYGYTF. The CDR3 bases are TGTGCCAGCAGCGCCGGCCGACAGGTCTATGGCTACACCTTC.

This clone showed up just a few times. The same CDR3 also results from other DNA sequences found in this sample. The CDR3 region is CASSFGGNTEAFF. The CDR3 DNA is TGTGCCAGCAGCTTCGGGGGGAACACTGAAGCTTTCTTT. This chain uses TRBV7-9 with TRBJ1-1; D is possibly TRBD1 (5 bases). Trimming pared 3 bases from V and 1 base from J, leaving 6 bases between. This CDR3 comprises 13 residues. CDR1 and CDR2 (germline): SEHNR, FQNEAQ (reference sequence).

The rearrangement links TRBV18 to TRBJ1-1, with no clear D. CDR1 KGHSH and CDR2 LQKENI come from the germline V gene. The CDR3 length is 15 residues. Trimming removed 6 bases at V and 3 bases at J, with 17 bases between. CDR3 loop: CASSPRYTDDTEAFF. CDR3 in DNA: TGTGCCAGCTCGCCGAGATACACAGACGACACTGAAGCTTTCTTT.

This chain joins TRBV7-2 and TRBJ2-1, with 7 bases that match TRBD2. Trimming took 5 bases from V and 1 from J; bases not matched to a gene: 8. Germline loops: CDR1 SGHTA, CDR2 FQGNSA. This CDR3 spans 16 amino acids. The CDR3 region has the DNA TGTGCCAGCAGCCGTCGGACTAGGGGTTCCTACAATGAGCAGTTCTTC. This sequence encodes CASSRRTRGSYNEQFF. Full variable domain (missing parts from reference TRBV7-2 and TRBJ2-1): GAGVSQSPSNKVTEKGKDVELRCDPISGHTALYWYRQSLGQGLEFLIYFQGNSAPDKSGLPSDRFSAERTGGSVSTLTIQRTQQEDSAVYLCASSRRTRGSYNEQFFGPGTRLTVL.

The chain combines TRBV4-1 with TRBJ2-5; D possibly matches TRBD1 or TRBD2 (6 bases each). Deletions cut 0 bases from V and 2 bases from J, with 13 bases between. CDR3 size: 16 residues. Germline lookup yields CDR1 MGHRA and CDR2 YSYEKL. The CDR3: CASSQEGAGPQETQYF. As DNA, the CDR3 is TGCGCCAGCAGCCAAGAGGGGGCGGGGCCACAAGAGACCCAGTACTTC.

The chain employs TRBV6-1 and TRBJ1-5; a possible D gene is TRBD1 (6 bases). CDR3 length: 15 residues. V was pared by 3 bases and J by 0 bases, with 9 bases between. The germline CDR1 and CDR2 sequences are MNHNS and SASEGT. CDR3 amino acids: CASSEWTVSNQPQHF. DNA of the CDR3: TGTGCCAGCAGTGAGTGGACAGTTAGCAATCAGCCCCAGCATTTT.